These 20 T cell receptor beta chains came from one sample sequenced in a study of vaccination effects on CD4 cells after COVID-19. Prior to sequencing, the ViraFEST assay stimulated PBMC with viral peptide pools, which expanded the antigen-specific CD4+ T cells. Following culture for approximately 11 days, CD4+ T cells were isolated. Two-dose BNT162b2 or mRNA-1273 vaccination was given to participants. What these receptors recognize is not known. Clones were sequenced by immunoSEQ multiplex PCR, and TCRdb holds only the in-frame ones, with some missing. The sample shows over 80,000 clones, around 74% of them seen only once. This sample comprised CD4+ T cells from PBMCs cultured with HCoV-OC43 spike peptides, obtained after COVID-19 vaccination. Subset indicated: HCoV-OC43 spike overlapping peptide pool stimulation. The receptors come from a human donor who received a COVID-19 vaccine.

The chain couples TRBV27 to TRBJ1-6; 7 nucleotides match TRBD1. This CDR3 has 16 residues. Trimming removed 4 bases from V and 7 bases from J; junction bases left unmatched: 10. Germline loops: CDR1 MNHEY, CDR2 SMNVEV (reference sequence). CDR3: CASSSPMTGLNSPLHF. The CDR3, as DNA: TGTGCCAGCAGTTCCCCCATGACAGGGCTCAATTCACCCCTCCACTTT.

The chain has TRBV5-1 and TRBJ1-1; possibly TRBD1 for D (5 bases). The length of the CDR3 is 13 residues. Germline-derived CDR1 and CDR2 are SGHRS and YFSETQ. Trimming left V 0 bases short and J 4 bases short, with 7 bases between. The CDR3 sequence: CASSLVQGTEAFF. DNA for the CDR3: TGCGCCAGCAGCTTGGTTCAGGGCACTGAAGCTTTCTTT. The variable domain in full, with the rest retrieved from reference TRBV5-1 and TRBJ1-1, is KAGVTQTPRYLIKTRGQQVTLSCSPISGHRSVSWYQQTPGQGLQFLFEYFSETQRNKGNFPGRFSGRQFSNSRSEMNVSTLELGDSALYLCASSLVQGTEAFFGQGTRLTVV.

This chain links TRBV30 with TRBJ1-5, with D unresolved. V was shortened by 2 bases and J by 5 bases, with 10 bases between the two germline ends. Germline V CDR1 and CDR2: GTSNPN, SVGIG (reference sequence). The CDR3 consists of 13 residues. The CDR3 loop is CAWSLTVDQPQHF. CDR3 nucleotide sequence: TGTGCCTGGAGTCTAACAGTCGATCAGCCCCAGCATTTT. Full variable domain (outside the CDR3, taken from reference TRBV30 and TRBJ1-5): SQTIHQWPATLVQPVGSPLSLECTVEGTSNPNLYWYRQAAGRGLQLLFYSVGIGQISSEVPQNLSASRPQDRQFILSSKKLLLSDSGFYLCAWSLTVDQPQHFGDGTRLSIL.

This chain joins TRBV6-6 and TRBJ1-2; unclear D gene. The CDR3 contains 14 residues. Germline V CDR1 and CDR2: MNHNY, SVGAGI (reference sequence). The V end lost 7 bases, the J end lost 5 bases, and 17 bases lay between the germline ends. CDR3 residues: CASTRLAGGYGYTF. In nucleotides, the CDR3 is TGTGCCAGCACTCGGTTGGCAGGCGGTTATGGCTACACCTTC.

The CDR3 reads CASKEAGGVNTQYF. The CDR3 bases are TGTGCCAGCAAGGAGGCGGGGGGCGTTAATACGCAGTATTTT. This chain uses TRBV6-5 with TRBJ2-3; 8 bases are a match to TRBD2. The CDR3 is 14 residues long. Germline V gives CDR1 MNHEY, CDR2 SVGAGI. Losses at the gene ends were 7 bases for V and 7 bases for J; bases not matched to a gene: 10.

The sample holds a few counts of this clone. The chain joins TRBV24-1 to TRBJ2-3; 7 positions match TRBD2. J was trimmed by 1 base and V by 1 base; bases with no gene match: 4. This CDR3 region has 16 residues. Germline V gives CDR1 KGHDR, CDR2 SFDVKD. CDR3 sequence reads: CATSDFLAGGTDTQYF. The CDR3 bases are TGTGCCACCAGTGATTTTCTGGCGGGGGGCACAGATACGCAGTATTTT.

The chain employs TRBV3-1 (or the pseudogene TRBV3-2) and TRBJ1-5, with a tentative D call TRBD1 (5 bases). Deletions cut 4 bases from V and 3 bases from J, with 13 bases between. There are 15 residues in the CDR3. Germline CDR1 LGHDT, CDR2 YNNKEL (reference sequence). CDR3 sequence: CASSPHGQPNQPQHF. CDR3 sequence (DNA): TGTGCCAGCAGCCCTCACGGACAACCCAATCAGCCCCAGCATTTT.

V is TRBV28 and J is TRBJ1-1, with a weak D call TRBD1 (6 bases). The CDR3 covers 14 residues. CDR1 and CDR2 from the germline V gene are MDHEN and SYDVKM. Deletions cut 3 bases from V and 5 bases from J, with 13 bases between. CDR3 sequence reads: CASSLAGDGTEAFF. The CDR3 coding sequence is TGTGCCAGCAGTTTGGCAGGGGATGGGACTGAAGCTTTCTTT. Looking up the rest from reference TRBV28 and TRBJ1-1 gives the full variable domain: DVKVTQSSRYLVKRTGEKVFLECVQDMDHENMFWYRQDPGLGLRLIYFSYDVKMKEKGDIPEGYSVSREKKERFSLILESASTNQTSMYLCASSLAGDGTEAFFGQGTRLTVV.

The rearrangement links TRBV24-1 to TRBJ1-5, with 11 bases identical to TRBD1. Germline V lookup: CDR1 KGHDR, CDR2 SFDVKD. V lost 7 bases to trimming and J lost 7 bases; unmatched junction nucleotides: 5. The CDR3 has 14 residues. The CDR3: CATRGQGAGQPQHF. The CDR3 DNA reads TGTGCCACCAGAGGACAGGGGGCCGGACAGCCCCAGCATTTT.

The chain carries TRBV30 and TRBJ1-2, with 7 bases aligning to TRBD1. CDR3 size: 13 residues. CDR1 is GTSNPN, CDR2 SVGIG, per germline (reference sequence). Germline trimming cut 8 bases from V and 7 bases from J; bases unmatched to any gene: 13. The CDR3 DNA is TGTGCCGGAGGTGGGACAGCACGGGGTGGCTACACCTTC. Translating gives CAGGGTARGGYTF.

In its sample, this clone was seen once. The chain couples TRBV3-1 (or the pseudogene TRBV3-2) to TRBJ2-2, with 7 bases fitting TRBD2. The CDR3 runs 14 residues. Germline CDR1 LGHDT, CDR2 YNNKEL (reference sequence). V was pared by 3 bases and J by 6 bases, with 4 bases of the junction left unmatched. The CDR3 DNA sequence: TGTGCCAGCAGCCAGCTCACTAGCGCCGGGGAGCTGTTTTTT. Translating gives CASSQLTSAGELFF.

The chain employs TRBV7-2 and TRBJ1-6, with D unclear. The CDR3 extends over 12 amino acids. The ends were cut back, 1 base at V and 9 bases at J, with 4 bases in the middle. Germline V gene sequence: CDR1 SGHTA, CDR2 FQGNSA. The CDR3 DNA reads as TGTGCCAGCAGCTTAGAGGGTTCACCCCTCCACTTT. The encoded protein is CASSLEGSPLHF.

The chain combines TRBV30 with TRBJ2-6, with D uncertain. V was trimmed by 1 base and J by 6 bases, leaving 7 bases between them. This CDR3 has 13 amino acids. Germline loops: CDR1 GTSNPN, CDR2 SVGIG (reference sequence). The CDR3 DNA reads TGTGCCTGGAGTGCCGGTGCGGCCAACGTCCTGACTTTC. This sequence encodes CAWSAGAANVLTF. The full variable domain, its missing parts supplied by reference TRBV30 and TRBJ2-6, is SQTIHQWPATLVQPVGSPLSLECTVEGTSNPNLYWYRQAAGRGLQLLFYSVGIGQISSEVPQNLSASRPQDRQFILSSKKLLLSDSGFYLCAWSAGAANVLTFGAGSRLTVL.

This clone was recorded once. The rearrangement joins TRBV19 to TRBJ1-2; D might be TRBD1 (5 bases). Germline assignment: CDR1 LNHDA and CDR2 SQIVND (reference sequence). This CDR3 is 15 amino acids long. Trimming took 0 bases from V and 5 from J, leaving 13 bases between them. The CDR3 DNA is TGTGCCAGTAGTATAGATCTCCAGGGTGGGTATGGCTACACCTTC. Translated: CASSIDLQGGYGYTF.

V gene TRBV28 combines with J gene TRBJ1-2; the D is unclear. The V end was cut by 3 bases, the J end by 8 bases, with 10 bases between. Germline CDR1 and CDR2: MDHEN and SYDVKM. The CDR3 extends over 12 amino acids. The CDR3 sequence is CASSLDASGYTF. The CDR3 bases are TGTGCCAGCAGTTTGGACGCCTCGGGCTACACCTTC.

This clone was detected only a few times. CDR3 in amino acids: CASSPYTGELFF. Written as DNA, the CDR3 is TGTGCCAGCTCACCATACACCGGGGAGCTGTTTTTT. The gene calls are TRBV18 and TRBJ2-2; D remains unclear. CDR1 and CDR2 (germline): KGHSH, LQKENI. V was cut by 2 bases and J by 3 bases, with 1 base left in between. CDR3 length: 12 amino acids.

This rearrangement joins TRBV30 to TRBJ2-1, with D tentatively TRBD2 (5 bases). CDR3 length equals 11 residues. CDR1 GTSNPN and CDR2 SVGIG come from the germline V gene (reference sequence). Trimming cost V 2 bases and J 10 bases, with 9 bases left between them. The CDR3 spells CAWSRAGEQFF. The CDR3 DNA reads as TGTGCCTGGAGTCGCGCGGGCGAGCAGTTCTTC. The full variable domain, completed using reference TRBV30 and TRBJ2-1, is SQTIHQWPATLVQPVGSPLSLECTVEGTSNPNLYWYRQAAGRGLQLLFYSVGIGQISSEVPQNLSASRPQDRQFILSSKKLLLSDSGFYLCAWSRAGEQFFGPGTRLTVL.

The V call is TRBV6-5, the J call TRBJ2-1; D might be TRBD1 (5 bases). V was clipped by 8 bases and J by 7 bases, with 9 bases between them. Germline values: CDR1 MNHEY, CDR2 SVGAGI. This CDR3 is 11 amino acids long. CDR3 residues: CASADRNEQFF. CDR3 bases: TGTGCCAGCGCCGACAGAAATGAGCAGTTCTTC.

The chain employs TRBV20-1 and TRBJ1-3, with D possibly TRBD1 on 5 matching bases. V was clipped by 3 bases and J by 1 base, with 10 bases between them. Germline CDR1 and CDR2: DFQATT and SNEGSKA (reference sequence). The CDR3 length is 14 residues. The CDR3 DNA reads as TGCAGTGCTAGTCCGCAGGGTTCTGGAAACACCATATATTTT. The encoded protein is CSASPQGSGNTIYF.

The genes are TRBV7-9 and TRBJ2-7; 11 bases fit TRBD1. The ends lost 4 bases at V and 3 bases at J; junction bases unmatched: 5. Germline loops: CDR1 SEHNR, CDR2 FQNEAQ (reference sequence). The CDR3 contains 15 residues. For the CDR3, the DNA is TGTGCCAGCAGCTCCCTCGGGACAGGGGGCTACGAGCAGTACGTC. Encoded protein: CASSSLGTGGYEQYV.